This T cell receptor (beta chain) derives from a study of shared T cell receptors in the human thymus. Sequencing used immunoSEQ multiplex PCR; TCRdb keeps in-frame clones, though not all of them. The sample holds some 660,000 clones, about 90% seen once. The length of the CDR3 is 14 residues. V lost 1 base and J 1 base, leaving 7 bases between the germline ends. Germline values: CDR1 SEHNR, CDR2 FQNEAQ (reference sequence). A word on this clone: The same CDR3 also results from other DNA sequences found in this sample.

The same data also went into a second study, on human thymus T cells.

The sequenced sample consisted of thymocytes. The chain carries TRBV7-9 and TRBJ1-1; possible D gene TRBD1, 5 bases. The receptor was isolated from a boy under three years old with a congenital heart defect. The chain's CDR3 is CASSLGQGNTEAFF. The CDR3 region has the DNA TGTGCCAGCAGCTTAGGCCAGGGGAACACTGAAGCTTTCTTT.